This T cell receptor beta chain is from a study of T cell responses to AZD1222 COVID-19 vaccine (dated by TCRdb to the early 2020s). With respect to the entire study: A total of 233 trial participants underwent TCR sequencing, of whom some 210 received two doses of AZD1222 and some 25 received two doses of the MenACWY control vaccine. Trial participants were enrolled by age into 18-55, 56-69 and 70-plus year subgroups, with around 150, 28 and 57 TCR-sequenced participants respectively. Results and caveats for the whole study, not just this receptor: Epitopes outside the regions mutated in the B.1.351 and B.1.1.7 variants were reportedly recognized by nearly half of the unique spike-specific TCRs. The 56-69-year group was small, and its depth increase did not reach significance, likely because of low power. The vaccine-associated CD4 TCRs covered the entire spike protein, and the dominant responses fell in regions 160-218 and 743-854. After two AZD1222 doses, spike-specific TCR breadth and depth were significantly higher than at day 0 and than in MenACWY recipients. Only a handful of AZD1222 recipients were SARS-CoV-2 seropositive at baseline, limiting conclusions about previously exposed vaccinees. Because no day 14 peak-response samples were available, the repertoires could be characterized only after the peak T cell response. Participants were mostly white British and included more females than males, and it was suggested by the authors that clonal diversity may have been underestimated.

Notes on this clone: Its antigen is currently not known. The sample holds no much larger clone one base away, and base qualities are not on file.

According to the study, the label for this sample's time point signals: about 28 days (+/-7) after the second vaccine dose. AZD1222 recipients given second doses at about 4 weeks or at about 12 weeks were pooled, since spike-specific TCR depth and breadth were not found to differ between the two schedules. Samples from vaccinated people were obtained from the UK trials COV001 and COV002, which included a single-blind randomized controlled phase 2/3 trial of AZD1222 (ChAdOx1 nCoV-19) in healthy adults. For TCRbeta chain sequencing, PBMC samples were collected from trial participants at day 0 and at day 28 after the second dose. The CDR3 regions of human TCRbeta chains were analyzed by immunosequencing. The authors processed their data as follows. Repertoire TCRs were matched against a reference library of SARS-CoV-2-specific TCRs generated with the MIRA antigen-specificity platform. Breadth meant the fraction of unique TCRs that were SARS-CoV-2-associated, whereas depth meant the fraction of total T cells that were SARS-CoV-2-associated. Each spike-specific TCR was assigned to its reactive spike region and to a CD4 or CD8 class using the MIRA data. Log10-transformed breadth and depth values were compared by one-way ANOVA with Sidak's multiple comparisons tests. In TCRdb, the immuneACCESS table is reduced to in-frame sequences with V and J assigned. These tables do not hold every clone; where another copy was compared, an unresolved V gene accounts for under half, and the others remain unexplained. V and J calls and clone size come straight from that table; D and trimming were deduced from the DNA. This sample has about 120,000 clones in its table, and just over 90% of those were observed once. The top ten clones comprise more than 4.5% of the sample.

The V and J ends are trimmed by 5 bases and 0 bases, leaving 19 bases between them. The CDR3 starts with the cysteine, ends with the phenylalanine, and has 17 residues. The retained sequence is limited to the CDR3, 51 bases, with the frame set at the first base. CDR1 MNHEY and CDR2 SMNVEV were looked up in the germline V gene (reference sequence). The sample here was peripheral blood, taken 28 days after the second AZD1222 dose. This sequence was found in an adult who received the AZD1222 COVID-19 vaccine. The chain couples TRBV27 to TRBJ2-5, with TRBD1 perhaps the D gene, on 6 matching bases. In nucleotide form, the sequence is TGTGCCAGCAGTCCCCGGGCAGGGGCTTGGTACCAAGAGACCCAGTACTTC. Its protein is CASSPRAGAWYQETQYF.